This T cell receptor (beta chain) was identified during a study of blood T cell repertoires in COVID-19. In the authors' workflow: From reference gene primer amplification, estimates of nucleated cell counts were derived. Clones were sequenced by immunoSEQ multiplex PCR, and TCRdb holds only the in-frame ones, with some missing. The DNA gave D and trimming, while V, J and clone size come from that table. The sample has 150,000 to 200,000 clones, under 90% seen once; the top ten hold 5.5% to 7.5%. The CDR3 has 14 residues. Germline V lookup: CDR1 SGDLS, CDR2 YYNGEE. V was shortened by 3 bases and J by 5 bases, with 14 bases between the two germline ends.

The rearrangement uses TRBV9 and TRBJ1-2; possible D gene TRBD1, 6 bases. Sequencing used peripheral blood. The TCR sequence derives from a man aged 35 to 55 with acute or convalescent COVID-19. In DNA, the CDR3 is TGTGCCAGCAGCGGGAAGCAGGGGAATTATGGCTACACCTTC. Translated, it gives CASSGKQGNYGYTF.